The clone carrying this T cell receptor beta chain turned up a few times. Its antigen is currently unknown. These data originate in a study of beta chain features in type 1 diabetes. The CDR3 is 13 residues long. The ends were cut back, 6 bases at V and 6 bases at J, with 12 bases in the middle. CDR1 and CDR2 (germline): SGHNT, YYREEE (reference sequence). Study-level findings and limits: Cells expressing TCR highly could be over-represented by cDNA sequencing.

Expressed TCRB transcripts were sequenced, since all the RNA that had been isolated was reverse transcribed. About 3.6 million reads was the average for naive, central memory and regulatory T cell samples. Repertoires were generated with immunoSEQ multiplex PCR, while TCRdb's copy carries only in-frame clones and drops some. This sample has about 160,000 clones; about 8.1% occur once, and the top ten carry about 0.6%. Sequenced: central memory CD4+ T cells from blood. This chain links TRBV5-4 with TRBJ2-2; D is perhaps TRBD1 (5 bases). The receptor's source is a man between 18 and 35 years old in good health. The CDR3 DNA is TGTGCCAGCACTTTAGCAGGGTCCGGGGAGCTGTTTTTT. Translation: CASTLAGSGELFF.